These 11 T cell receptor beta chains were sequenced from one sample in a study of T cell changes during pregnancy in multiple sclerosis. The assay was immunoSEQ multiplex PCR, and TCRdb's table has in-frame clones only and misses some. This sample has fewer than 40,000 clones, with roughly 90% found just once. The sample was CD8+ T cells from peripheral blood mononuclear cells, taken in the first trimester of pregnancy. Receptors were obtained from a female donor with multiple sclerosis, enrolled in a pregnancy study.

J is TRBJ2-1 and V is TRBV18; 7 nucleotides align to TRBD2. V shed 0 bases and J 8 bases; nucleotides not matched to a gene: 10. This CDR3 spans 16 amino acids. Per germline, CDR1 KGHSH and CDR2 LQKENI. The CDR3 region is CASSPPLTGGHDEQFF. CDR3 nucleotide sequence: TGTGCCAGCTCACCACCCTTAACGGGAGGACACGATGAGCAGTTCTTC.

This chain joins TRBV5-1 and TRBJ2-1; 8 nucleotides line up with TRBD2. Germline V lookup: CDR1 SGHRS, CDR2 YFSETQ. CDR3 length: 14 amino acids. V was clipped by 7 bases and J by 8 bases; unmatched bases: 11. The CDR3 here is CASCPPLAGDEQFF. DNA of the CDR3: TGCGCCAGCTGCCCACCTCTAGCGGGTGATGAGCAGTTCTTC.

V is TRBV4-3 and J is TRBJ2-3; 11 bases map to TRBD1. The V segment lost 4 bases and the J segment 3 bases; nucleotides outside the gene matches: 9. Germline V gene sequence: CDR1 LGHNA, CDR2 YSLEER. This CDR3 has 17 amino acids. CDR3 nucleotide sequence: TGCGCCAGCAGCCTAACCGGGACAGGGGGTGTAACAGATACGCAGTATTTT. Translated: CASSLTGTGGVTDTQYF.

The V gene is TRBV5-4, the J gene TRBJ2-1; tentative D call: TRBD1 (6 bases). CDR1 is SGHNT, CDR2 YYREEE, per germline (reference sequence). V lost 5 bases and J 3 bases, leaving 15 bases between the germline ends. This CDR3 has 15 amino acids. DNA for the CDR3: TGTGCCAGCAGTCCTCCCCAGGGGAACTACAATGAGCAGTTCTTC. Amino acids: CASSPPQGNYNEQFF.

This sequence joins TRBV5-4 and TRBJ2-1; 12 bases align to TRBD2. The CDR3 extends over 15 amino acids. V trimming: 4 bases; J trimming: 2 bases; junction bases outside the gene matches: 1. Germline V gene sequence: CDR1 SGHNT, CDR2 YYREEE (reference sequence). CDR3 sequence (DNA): TGTGCCAGCAGCCGGACTAGCGGGACCTACAATGAGCAGTTCTTC. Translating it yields CASSRTSGTYNEQFF.

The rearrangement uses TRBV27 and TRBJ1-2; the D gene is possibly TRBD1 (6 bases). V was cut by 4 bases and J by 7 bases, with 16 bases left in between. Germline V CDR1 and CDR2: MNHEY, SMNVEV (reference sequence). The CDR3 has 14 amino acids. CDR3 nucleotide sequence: TGTGCCAGCAGTTCTCGACAGGTGTTCGGTGGCTACACCTTC. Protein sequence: CASSSRQVFGGYTF.

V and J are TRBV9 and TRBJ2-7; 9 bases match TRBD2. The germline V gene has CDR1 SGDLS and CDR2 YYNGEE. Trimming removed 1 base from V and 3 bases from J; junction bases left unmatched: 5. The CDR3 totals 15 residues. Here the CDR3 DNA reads TGTGCCAGCAGCGTAATGGATAGCGGGAGCTACGAGCAGTACTTC. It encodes CASSVMDSGSYEQYF.

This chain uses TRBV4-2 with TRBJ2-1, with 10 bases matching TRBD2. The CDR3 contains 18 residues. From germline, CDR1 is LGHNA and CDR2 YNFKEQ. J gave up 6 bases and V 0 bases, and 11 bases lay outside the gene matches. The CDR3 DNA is TGTGCCAGCAGCCAAGATGGCCCTAGCGGGAGCCCCGGCAATGAGCAGTTCTTC. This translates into CASSQDGPSGSPGNEQFF.

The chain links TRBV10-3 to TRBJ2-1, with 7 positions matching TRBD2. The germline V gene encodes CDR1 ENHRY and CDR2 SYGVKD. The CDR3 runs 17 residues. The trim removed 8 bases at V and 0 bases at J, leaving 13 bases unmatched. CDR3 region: CAIRAGEDNPSYNEQFF. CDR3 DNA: TGTGCCATCCGGGCGGGAGAGGACAACCCCTCCTACAATGAGCAGTTCTTC.

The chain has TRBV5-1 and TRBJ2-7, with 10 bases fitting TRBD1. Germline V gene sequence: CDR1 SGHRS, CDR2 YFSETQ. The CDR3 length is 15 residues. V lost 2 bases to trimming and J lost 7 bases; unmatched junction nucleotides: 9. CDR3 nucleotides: TGCGCCAGCAGCTTATCCGGGACAGGGGCCTTTGAGCAGTACTTC. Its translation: CASSLSGTGAFEQYF. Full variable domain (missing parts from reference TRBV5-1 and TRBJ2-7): KAGVTQTPRYLIKTRGQQVTLSCSPISGHRSVSWYQQTPGQGLQFLFEYFSETQRNKGNFPGRFSGRQFSNSRSEMNVSTLELGDSALYLCASSLSGTGAFEQYFGPGTRLTVT.

CDR3 sequence (DNA): TGTGCCAGCACCCGGGGGCTAGCGGGCAACAATGAGCAGTTCTTC. It translates to CASTRGLAGNNEQFF. The rearrangement links TRBV7-3 to TRBJ2-1; TRBD2 matches at 8 bases. CDR1 is SGHTA, CDR2 FQGTGA, per germline. The CDR3 totals 15 residues. V lost 7 bases to trimming and J lost 5 bases; unmatched junction nucleotides: 10.